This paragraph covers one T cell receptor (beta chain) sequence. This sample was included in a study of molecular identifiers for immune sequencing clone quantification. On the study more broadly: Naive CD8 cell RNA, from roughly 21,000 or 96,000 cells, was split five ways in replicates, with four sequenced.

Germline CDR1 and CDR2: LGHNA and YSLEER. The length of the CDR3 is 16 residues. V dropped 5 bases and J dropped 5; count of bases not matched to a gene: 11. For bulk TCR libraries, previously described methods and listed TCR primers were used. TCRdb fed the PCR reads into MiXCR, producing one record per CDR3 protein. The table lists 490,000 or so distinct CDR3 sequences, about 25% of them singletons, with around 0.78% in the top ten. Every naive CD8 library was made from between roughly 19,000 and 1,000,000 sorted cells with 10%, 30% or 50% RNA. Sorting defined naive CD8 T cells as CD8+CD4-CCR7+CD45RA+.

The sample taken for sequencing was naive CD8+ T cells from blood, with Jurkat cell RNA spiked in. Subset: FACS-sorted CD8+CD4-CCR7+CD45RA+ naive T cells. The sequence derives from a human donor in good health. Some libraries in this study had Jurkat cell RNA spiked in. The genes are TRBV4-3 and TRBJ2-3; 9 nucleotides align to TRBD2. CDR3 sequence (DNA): TGCGCCAGCAGCATGGGGCTAGCGGGGTCCCTAGATACGCAGTATTTT. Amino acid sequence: CASSMGLAGSLDTQYF.